Each of the 3 T cell receptor beta chains below was sequenced from the same sample in a study of tumor-infiltrating lymphocytes in primary liver carcinoma (dated by TCRdb to about 2017). Without any cell sorting, total RNA and DNA were co-extracted from roughly 18-30 mg of bulk tissue using the AllPrep DNA/RNA mini kit. The sample was run on an Illumina HiSeq 2500. Starting from approximately 500 ng total RNA, TCRbeta-specific cDNA was produced by reverse transcription with a constant-region primer and ProtoScript II reverse transcriptase. Construction of the TCRbeta libraries relied on three nested rounds of multiplex PCR, following a slightly modified ARM-PCR procedure. Multiplex TRBV1-TRBV30 forward primers and a Cbeta reverse primer were used in the first two PCR rounds, each of which was run for 9 to 11 cycles. In TCRdb, the public reads were trimmed at Q25 with fastp and aligned with MiXCR, with productive beta chains retained. Identical CDR3 proteins give one entry, which carries the most common genes and DNA. Present in this sample are about 210,000 distinct CDR3 sequences, 70% to 90% of which were seen just once. The ten top clones hold around 18% of the sample.

The sequenced sample was tumor tissue from primary liver carcinoma. The receptors stem from a man aged 40-49 years with primary liver carcinoma and hepatitis B virus infection.

This clonotype was counted only a few times. Its ends do not fully match the called genes, so a read error is possible. The rearrangement links TRBV11-1 to TRBJ2-7; maybe TRBD2 (6 bases). Germline values: CDR1 SGHAT, CDR2 FQDESV (reference sequence). The CDR3 contains 15 residues. This CDR3 is CVSSSFRDSSYEQYF. The CDR3 nucleotides are TGTGTCAGCAGCTCATTCCGGGACTCCTCATACGAGCAATACTTC.

About this clonotype itself: The junction differs from germline at one of its ends, possibly a read error. The V and J genes are TRBV6-1 and TRBJ2-7, with D possibly TRBD2 on 6 matching bases. The CDR3 sequence is 16 residues long. Germline-derived CDR1 and CDR2 are MNHNS and SASEGT. This chain's CDR3 is CASCEVRTSRKYEQYF. The CDR3 DNA sequence: TGCGCCAGCTGTGAAGTACGAACTAGCAGGAAGTACGAGCAGTACTTC.

Concerning this clonotype: This sequence may be a read error, since a much larger clone differs from it by one base. The J gene is TRBJ2-2, the V gene TRBV5-1, with D maybe TRBD2 (5 bases). Germline CDR1 reads SGHRS; CDR2 reads YFSETQ. CDR3 length: 14 amino acids. The CDR3: CASSPAVNTGELYF. CDR3 nucleotide sequence: TGCGCCAGCAGCCCCGCCGTGAACACCGGGGAGCTGTATTTT.